Following are 26 T cell receptor beta chains from one sample sequenced in a study of cytomegalovirus exposure and HLA in healthy donors. PCR used 60 Vbeta primers and 13 Jbeta primers. Sequenced by immunoSEQ multiplex PCR; TCRdb stores in-frame clones only, minus some. Of roughly 170,000 clones listed, roughly 84% are singletons. The sample comprised PBMCs. The receptor set was obtained from a man in his thirties or forties in good health and CMV-seronegative.

The chain couples TRBV19 to TRBJ1-5, with 7 bases that match TRBD1. The V and J ends lost 4 bases and 3 bases, in that order; junction bases with no gene match: 18. The CDR3 sequence is 19 residues long. Germline CDR1 and CDR2: LNHDA and SQIVND (reference sequence). DNA of the CDR3: TGTGCCAGTAGTAACTACCCCGACCTACAGGGGAGGTTCAATCAGCCCCAGCATTTT. Residues: CASSNYPDLQGRFNQPQHF. Looking up the rest from reference TRBV19 and TRBJ1-5 gives the full variable domain: DGGITQSPKYLFRKEGQNVTLSCEQNLNHDAMYWYRQDPGQGLRLIYYSQIVNDFQKGDIAEGYSVSREKKESFPLTVTSAQKNPTAFYLCASSNYPDLQGRFNQPQHFGDGTRLSIL.

V and J are TRBV18 and TRBJ1-2; D not resolved. The germline CDR1 and CDR2 sequences are KGHSH and LQKENI. Trimming stripped 0 bases from V and 5 bases from J, with 13 bases between. CDR3 size: 15 residues. This CDR3 reads CASSPPVRLKYGYTF. CDR3 sequence (DNA): TGTGCCAGCTCACCACCGGTCCGCCTAAAATATGGCTACACCTTC.

J is TRBJ1-5 and V is TRBV28, with 9 bases lining up with TRBD1. V gave up 6 bases and J gave up 4 bases; unmatched junction bases: 1. Germline V gene lookup returns CDR1 MDHEN and CDR2 SYDVKM. This CDR3 has 13 amino acids. CDR3 DNA sequence: TGTGCCAGCAGGGACAGGGGAAATCAGCCCCAGCATTTT. Its protein is CASRDRGNQPQHF.

A remark on this clone: The same CDR3 is also encoded by other DNA sequences in this sample. The rearrangement uses TRBV5-1 and TRBJ2-7; 7 positions match TRBD1. Germline trimming cut 2 bases from V and 3 bases from J; bases unmatched to any gene: 2. The V gene's germline CDR1 is SGHRS and CDR2 YFSETQ. The CDR3 totals 13 residues. The CDR3 DNA reads as TGCGCCAGCAGCTTAGGACAGGTCTACGAGCAGTACTTC. Its protein is CASSLGQVYEQYF.

Regarding this clone: An end of the junction does not agree with germline; a read error may underlie this. The chain employs TRBV5-1 and TRBJ2-2; D may be TRBD1 (5 bases). The CDR3 runs to 14 residues. Germline CDR1 SGHRS, CDR2 YFSETQ. CDR3 DNA sequence: TGCGCCAGCAGTTTGGGAAAGGGGACCGGGGAGCTGTTTTTT. It translates to CASSLGKGTGELFF. The whole variable domain, filled in from reference TRBV5-1 and TRBJ2-2, reads KAGVTQTPRYLIKTRGQQVTLSCSPISGHRSVSWYQQTPGQGLQFLFEYFSETQRNKGNFPGRFSGRQFSNSRSEMNVSTLELGDSALYLCASSLGKGTGELFFGEGSRLTVL.

The rearrangement links TRBV10-3 to TRBJ2-5, with 9 bases fitting TRBD2. The J call may be incorrect, as the DNA end agrees better with TRBJ2-7. The CDR3 sequence is 15 residues long. CDR1 is ENHRY and CDR2 is SYGVKD in the germline V gene. The DNA for the CDR3 is TGTGCCATCAGTGAGTTTGGCGGGGGGGCAAACGAGCAGTACTTC. Translating it yields CAISEFGGGANEQYF.

The V call is TRBV6-4, the J call TRBJ1-4, with 9 bases lining up with TRBD1. With V trimmed by 10 bases and J by 8 bases, 14 bases remained unmatched. Germline values: CDR1 MRHNA, CDR2 SNTAGT. This CDR3 contains 15 residues. CDR3 in DNA: TGTGCCAAACCGGGACAGGGCTTCGAGTGCGAAAAACTGTTTTTT. This translates into CAKPGQGFECEKLFF.

V and J are TRBV6-5 and TRBJ1-1; D call uncertain. Germline V gives CDR1 MNHEY, CDR2 SVGAGI. Trimming shortened V by 2 bases and J by 4 bases, and 11 bases separated the two germline ends. This CDR3 contains 14 residues. CDR3 in DNA: TGTGCCAGCAGTTACAGAGGGCGGAGCACTGAAGCTTTCTTT. Translated, it gives CASSYRGRSTEAFF.

The genes are TRBV14 and TRBJ2-1, with 11 positions matching TRBD2. Germline CDR1 reads SGHDN; CDR2 reads FVKESK. The V gene end was trimmed by 2 bases and the J gene end by 0 bases; junction bases not matched to a gene: 12. The CDR3 runs to 20 residues. CDR3 residues: CASSQLLAGVTYSSYNEQFF. In DNA form, the CDR3 reads TGTGCCAGCAGCCAATTACTAGCGGGGGTCACTTATAGCTCCTACAATGAGCAGTTCTTC. Complete variable domain (other parts from reference TRBV14 and TRBJ2-1): EAGVTQFPSHSVIEKGQTVTLRCDPISGHDNLYWYRRVMGKEIKFLLHFVKESKQDESGMPNNRFLAERTGGTYSTLKVQPAELEDSGVYFCASSQLLAGVTYSSYNEQFFGPGTRLTVL.

This clone was seen a few times. The chain is built from TRBV30 and TRBJ2-7; TRBD1 matches at 7 bases. This CDR3 comprises 15 residues. Germline assignment: CDR1 GTSNPN and CDR2 SVGIG (reference sequence). V was clipped by 4 bases and J by 4 bases; unmatched bases: 13. The CDR3: CAWTQPGQRSYEQYF. CDR3 sequence (DNA): TGTGCCTGGACACAGCCGGGACAGCGCAGTTACGAGCAGTACTTC.

This clone was seen only once. The gene calls are TRBV7-6 and TRBJ2-3, with 9 bases identical to TRBD2. The V segment lost 5 bases and the J segment 3 bases; nucleotides outside the gene matches: 12. Germline CDR1 is SGHVS and CDR2 is FNYEAQ. The CDR3 has 17 amino acids. In DNA form, the CDR3 reads TGTGCCAGCAGCCCGCGAGGGCGGGAGGGCCGTACAGATACGCAGTATTTT. This translates into CASSPRGREGRTDTQYF. Together with reference TRBV7-6 and TRBJ2-3, the CDR3 gives the full variable domain: GAGVSQSPRYKVTKRGQDVALRCDPISGHVSLYWYRQALGQGPEFLTYFNYEAQQDKSGLPNDRFSAERPEGSISTLTIQRTEQRDSAMYRCASSPRGREGRTDTQYFGPGTRLTVL.

V gene TRBV9 combines with J gene TRBJ1-2; D remains ambiguous. CDR3 length: 15 residues. The V end lost 3 bases, the J end lost 4 bases, and 16 bases lay between the germline ends. CDR1 is SGDLS, CDR2 YYNGEE, per germline. CDR3 nucleotide sequence: TGTGCCAGCAGCGCCAGTCCGACAATTGGCTATGGCTACACCTTC. The encoded protein is CASSASPTIGYGYTF.

The chain recombines TRBV19 with TRBJ2-1; D unclear. Germline loops: CDR1 LNHDA, CDR2 SQIVND (reference sequence). Trimming removed 3 bases at V and 0 bases at J, with 9 bases between. The CDR3 runs to 15 residues. CDR3 sequence reads: CASSIIPSSYNEQFF. The CDR3 DNA reads TGTGCCAGTAGTATCATCCCTAGCTCCTACAATGAGCAGTTCTTC.

The chain is built from TRBV5-5 and TRBJ2-5, with a weak D call TRBD1 (6 bases). CDR1 is SGHKS, CDR2 YYEKEE, per germline (reference sequence). The CDR3 consists of 13 residues. Trimming stripped 4 bases from V and 3 bases from J, with 10 bases between. CDR3 bases: TGTGCCAGCAGCCCCCAGGGGAAAGAGACCCAGTACTTC. This codes for CASSPQGKETQYF.

This sequence joins TRBV19 and TRBJ2-1; the D gene is possibly TRBD2 (6 bases). V gave up 8 bases and J gave up 5 bases, with 16 bases separating them. CDR3 size: 14 residues. CDR1 is LNHDA, CDR2 SQIVND, per germline (reference sequence). The CDR3 sequence: CASRGTSRNNEQFF. Here the CDR3 DNA reads TGTGCCAGTCGGGGAACTAGCAGGAACAATGAGCAGTTCTTC.

This CDR3 reads CASSLSGGRGAFYEQYF. The DNA of the CDR3 is TGTGCCAGCAGCTTATCCGGCGGGAGGGGAGCGTTCTACGAGCAGTACTTC. This chain connects TRBV7-9 to TRBJ2-7, with 9 nucleotides matching TRBD2. Germline CDR1 reads SEHNR; CDR2 reads FQNEAQ (reference sequence). With V trimmed by 2 bases and J by 3 bases, 11 bases remained unmatched. This CDR3 has 17 residues.

Only a few counts were recorded for this clone. The rearrangement links TRBV6-1 to TRBJ1-5; no definite D call. V gave up 7 bases and J gave up 1 base, with 8 bases separating them. The germline CDR1 and CDR2 sequences are MNHNS and SASEGT. The CDR3 loop spans 13 amino acids. The CDR3 nucleotides are TGTGCCAGCAAAAGCGTAAGCAATCAGCCCCAGCATTTT. Amino acid sequence: CASKSVSNQPQHF.

This chain links TRBV11-2 with TRBJ1-1; D remains unclear. Germline values: CDR1 SGHAT, CDR2 FQNNGV. With 1 base removed from V and 4 bases from J, the gap between germline ends came to 10 bases. The CDR3 totals 14 residues. The CDR3 loop is CASSLGGFPTEAFF. DNA of the CDR3: TGTGCCAGCAGCTTAGGAGGGTTCCCCACTGAAGCTTTCTTT.

In this sample, this clone turned up once. The chain is built from TRBV9 and TRBJ2-7; TRBD1 agrees at 7 bases. J lost 3 bases, V lost 4 bases, and 7 bases had no gene match. CDR3 size: 14 residues. Germline V gene lookup returns CDR1 SGDLS and CDR2 YYNGEE. In DNA form, the CDR3 reads TGTGCCAGCAGCCCACGGACAGGCTTCTACGAGCAGTACTTC. Encoded protein: CASSPRTGFYEQYF.

The chain employs TRBV7-9 and TRBJ2-2; a possible D gene is TRBD2 (7 bases). This CDR3 has 14 amino acids. V lost 8 bases, J lost 7 bases, and 17 bases lay in between. Per the germline V gene, CDR1 is SEHNR and CDR2 is FQNEAQ (reference sequence). The CDR3 here is CASSPRGRDGELFF. In DNA, the CDR3 is TGTGCCAGCTCCCCGCGGGGGCGGGACGGGGAGCTGTTTTTT.

The chain uses TRBV5-5 and TRBJ2-5; 16 bases align to TRBD2. The CDR3 extends over 18 amino acids. J was trimmed by 4 bases and V by 4 bases; bases with no gene match: 10. CDR1 and CDR2 from the germline V gene are SGHKS and YYEKEE (reference sequence). CDR3 DNA: TGTGCCAGCAGCCTAGGGACTAGCGGGGGGGCCCGGGCAGAGACCCAGTACTTC. Translating it yields CASSLGTSGGARAETQYF.

This clone has just a few counts. The chain is built from TRBV15 and TRBJ2-7; D is perhaps TRBD2 (7 bases). The CDR3 consists of 16 residues. The germline V gene has CDR1 LNHNV and CDR2 YYDKDF (reference sequence). V shed 1 base and J shed 4 bases, with 17 bases lying between them. Here the CDR3 reads CATSRGGGRFSYEQYF. DNA for the CDR3: TGTGCCACCAGCAGAGGGGGGGGGCGCTTTTCGTACGAGCAGTACTTC. Full variable domain (outside the CDR3, taken from reference TRBV15 and TRBJ2-7): DAMVIQNPRYQVTQFGKPVTLSCSQTLNHNVMYWYQQKSSQAPKLLFHYYDKDFNNEADTPDNFQSRRPNTSFCFLDIRSPGLGDTAMYLCATSRGGGRFSYEQYFGPGTRLTVT.

The rearrangement links TRBV15 to TRBJ2-2; D is uncertain. CDR1 is LNHNV and CDR2 is YYDKDF in the germline V gene (reference sequence). The ends were cut back, 1 base at V and 7 bases at J, with 13 bases in the middle. The CDR3 runs to 15 residues. The CDR3 DNA is TGTGCCACCAGCAGAGTAATCGGGTTGGGCGGGGAGCTGTTTTTT. This encodes CATSRVIGLGGELFF.

The DNA of the CDR3 is TGTGCCAGCAGCTTAATAGTACGTGGCGAGCAGTACTTC. This translates into CASSLIVRGEQYF. The rearrangement uses TRBV13 and TRBJ2-7, with D unresolved. Per the germline V gene, CDR1 is PRHDT and CDR2 is FYEKMQ (reference sequence). The CDR3 covers 13 residues. Trimming pared 2 bases from V and 6 bases from J, leaving 11 bases between.

The chain employs TRBV4-2 and TRBJ2-2, with 12 positions matching TRBD1. The CDR3 sequence is 17 residues long. Germline trimming cut 0 bases from V and 4 bases from J; bases unmatched to any gene: 3. Looked up from germline, CDR1 is LGHNA and CDR2 is YNFKEQ. The chain's CDR3 is CASSQEGTGGGTGELFF. The CDR3 DNA reads TGTGCCAGCAGCCAAGAGGGGACAGGGGGCGGCACCGGGGAGCTGTTTTTT.

Here the CDR3 reads CASSLGTGVHSTQYF. The CDR3 nucleotides are TGTGCCAGCAGTTTGGGGACAGGGGTTCATTCGACGCAGTATTTT. The rearrangement links TRBV27 to TRBJ2-3; 10 bases line up with TRBD1. This CDR3 is built from 15 residues. J lost 9 bases, V lost 3 bases, and 9 bases had no gene match. Germline V gene sequence: CDR1 MNHEY, CDR2 SMNVEV (reference sequence).